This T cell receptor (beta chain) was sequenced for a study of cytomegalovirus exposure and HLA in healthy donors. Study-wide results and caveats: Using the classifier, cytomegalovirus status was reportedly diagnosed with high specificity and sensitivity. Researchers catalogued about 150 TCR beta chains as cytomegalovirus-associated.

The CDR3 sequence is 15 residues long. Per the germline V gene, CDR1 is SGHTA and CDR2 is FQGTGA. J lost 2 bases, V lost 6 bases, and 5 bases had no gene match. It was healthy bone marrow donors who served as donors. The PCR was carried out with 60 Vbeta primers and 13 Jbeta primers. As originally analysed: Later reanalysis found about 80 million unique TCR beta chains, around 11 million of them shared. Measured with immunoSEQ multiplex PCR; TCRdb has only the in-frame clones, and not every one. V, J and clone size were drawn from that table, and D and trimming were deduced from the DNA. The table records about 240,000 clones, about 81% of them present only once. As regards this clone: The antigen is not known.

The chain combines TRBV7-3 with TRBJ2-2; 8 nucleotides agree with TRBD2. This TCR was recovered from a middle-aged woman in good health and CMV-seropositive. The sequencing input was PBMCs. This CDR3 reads CASRKTSGNTGELFF. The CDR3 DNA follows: TGTGCCAGCAGGAAAACTAGCGGAAACACCGGGGAGCTGTTTTTT.